These 3 T cell receptor beta chains share one sample of origin, sequenced in a study of blood T cell repertoires in COVID-19 (dated by TCRdb to about 2020). Preparation of the library involved the immunoSEQ multiplex PCR assay. The source is immuneACCESS, and TCRdb retained only in-frame sequences with V and J called. Part of the clones is not carried over; for the studies checked, unresolved V genes explain less than half of this, and the remainder is unexplained. For this sample there are about 140,000 clones; 80% to 90% appear just once. The ten most abundant clones make up roughly a tenth of the sample. The sequencing sample was made of peripheral blood. The receptors here all came from a man aged 60 to 75 with active or convalescent COVID-19.

The chain recombines TRBV7-9 with TRBJ1-1; D gene unclear. Trimming removed 0 bases at V and 4 bases at J, with 6 bases between. The CDR3 runs to 13 residues. Germline lookup yields CDR1 SEHNR and CDR2 FQNEAQ (reference sequence). The CDR3, as DNA: TGTGCCAGCAGCTTAGCTACGGGCACTGAAGCTTTCTTT. It translates to CASSLATGTEAFF.

This sequence joins TRBV27 and TRBJ2-7, with 9 bases that match TRBD1. The V segment lost 0 bases and the J segment 9 bases; nucleotides outside the gene matches: 9. Germline CDR1 and CDR2: MNHEY and SMNVEV (reference sequence). The CDR3 runs 15 residues. The CDR3 DNA is TGTGCCAGCAGTTTATCGGGGACAGGGCTCCCAGTGCAGTACTTC. Translated: CASSLSGTGLPVQYF.

The V and J genes are TRBV5-5 and TRBJ1-1; 8 bases match TRBD1. The CDR3 consists of 15 residues. Per the germline V gene, CDR1 is SGHKS and CDR2 is YYEKEE (reference sequence). J gave up 3 bases and V 4 bases, and 8 bases lay outside the gene matches. The CDR3 is CASSIWTGWDTEAFF. CDR3 nucleotides: TGTGCCAGCAGCATATGGACAGGGTGGGACACTGAAGCTTTCTTT.